The 9 T cell receptor beta chains reported below all come from one sample, sequenced in a study of cytomegalovirus exposure and HLA in healthy donors. In the PCR, 60 Vbeta and 13 Jbeta primers were used. Repertoires were generated with immunoSEQ multiplex PCR, while TCRdb's copy carries only in-frame clones and drops some. This sample carries hundreds of thousands of clones, 77% of them seen once, and the ten largest clones take less than 3.5%. Source material: PBMCs. Every receptor here comes from a woman aged 55-69 years in good health and CMV-seropositive.

The chain uses TRBV9 and TRBJ1-2; D is perhaps TRBD1 (6 bases). Germline V CDR1 and CDR2: SGDLS, YYNGEE. V lost 0 bases and J lost 13, with 13 bases in between. CDR3 length: 12 residues. Written as DNA, the CDR3 is TGTGCCAGCAGCGTAGTGAGACAGGCGATCACCTTC. Translation: CASSVVRQAITF.

The gene calls are TRBV30 and TRBJ1-2; tentatively, D is TRBD1 (5 bases). The V gene's germline CDR1 is GTSNPN and CDR2 SVGIG (reference sequence). The CDR3 is 13 amino acids. Trimming stripped 4 bases from V and 7 bases from J, with 16 bases between. The chain's CDR3 is CAWTLSAGGGYTF. The CDR3 nucleotides read TGTGCCTGGACCCTGTCTGCCGGGGGTGGCTACACCTTC.

The V call is TRBV18, the J call TRBJ1-1, with unresolved D. Per germline, CDR1 KGHSH and CDR2 LQKENI. Trimming stripped 2 bases from V and 1 base from J, with 8 bases between. CDR3 length: 14 amino acids. CDR3 DNA sequence: TGTGCCAGCTCACCAGCGGCTTCGAACACTGAAGCTTTCTTT. It is translated as CASSPAASNTEAFF.

This CDR3 reads CASAQGAQNTEAFF. DNA for the CDR3: TGCGCCAGCGCACAGGGGGCGCAGAACACTGAAGCTTTCTTT. The chain is built from TRBV5-1 and TRBJ1-1, with 9 bases lining up with TRBD1. The trim removed 7 bases at V and 1 base at J, leaving 5 bases unmatched. The CDR3 is 14 amino acids. Germline lookup yields CDR1 SGHRS and CDR2 YFSETQ.

This chain joins TRBV19 and TRBJ2-4; D might be TRBD1 (5 bases). Germline CDR1 and CDR2: LNHDA and SQIVND (reference sequence). V gave up 1 base and J gave up 8 bases, with 15 bases separating them. CDR3 size: 15 residues. CDR3 in amino acids: CASSIGGWSSDIQYF. The CDR3 region has the DNA TGTGCCAGTAGTATAGGGGGCTGGTCATCGGACATTCAGTACTTC.

The chain combines TRBV28 with TRBJ2-1; 9 nucleotides align to TRBD2. The germline CDR1 and CDR2 sequences are MDHEN and SYDVKM. The CDR3 totals 14 residues. V trimming: 11 bases; J trimming: 4 bases; junction bases outside the gene matches: 9. In DNA, the CDR3 is TGTGCCGCGGGGGGACTAGCCGTATACAATGAGCAGTTCTTC. Protein product: CAAGGLAVYNEQFF.

The chain couples TRBV7-8 to TRBJ1-5, with 12 bases that match TRBD1. V shed 3 bases and J 3 bases; nucleotides not matched to a gene: 3. The CDR3 is 16 amino acids. Germline V lookup: CDR1 SGHVS, CDR2 FQNEAQ. CDR3: CASSLGQGAINQPQHF. Written as DNA, the CDR3 is TGTGCCAGCAGCTTGGGACAGGGGGCCATCAATCAGCCCCAGCATTTT.

This chain connects TRBV5-1 to TRBJ2-7; D not resolved. Trimming removed 0 bases at V and 5 bases at J, with 9 bases between. Germline-derived CDR1 and CDR2 are SGHRS and YFSETQ. This CDR3 has 13 amino acids. The CDR3 sequence is CASSLGVSDEQYF. For the CDR3, the DNA is TGCGCCAGCAGCTTGGGTGTGAGTGACGAGCAGTACTTC.

This clone was counted only a few times. The rearrangement joins TRBV19 to TRBJ2-3; 10 bases are shared with TRBD2. Germline values: CDR1 LNHDA, CDR2 SQIVND (reference sequence). CDR3 length equals 15 residues. V shed 5 bases and J 1 base; nucleotides not matched to a gene: 3. CDR3 coding DNA: TGTGCCAGTAGTTTTAGCGGGGGGCGCACAGATACGCAGTATTTT. This codes for CASSFSGGRTDTQYF.